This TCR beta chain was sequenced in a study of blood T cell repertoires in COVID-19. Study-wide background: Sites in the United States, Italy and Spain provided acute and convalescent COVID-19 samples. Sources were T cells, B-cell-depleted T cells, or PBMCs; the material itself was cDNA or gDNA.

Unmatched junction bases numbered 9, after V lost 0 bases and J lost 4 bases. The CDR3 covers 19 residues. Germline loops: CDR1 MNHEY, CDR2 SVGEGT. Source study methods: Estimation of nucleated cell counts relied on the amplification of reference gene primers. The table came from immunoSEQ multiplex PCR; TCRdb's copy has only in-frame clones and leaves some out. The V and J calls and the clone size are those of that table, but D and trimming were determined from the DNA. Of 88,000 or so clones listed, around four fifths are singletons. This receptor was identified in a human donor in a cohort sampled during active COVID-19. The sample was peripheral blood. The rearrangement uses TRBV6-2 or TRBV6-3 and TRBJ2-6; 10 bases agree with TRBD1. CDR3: CASSYSGDRGSVGANVLTF. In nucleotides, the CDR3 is TGTGCCAGCAGTTACTCAGGGGACAGGGGCTCCGTCGGGGCCAACGTCCTGACTTTC.